The clone carrying this T cell receptor beta chain showed up just a few times. What it binds is unknown. The CDR3 is 14 residues long. Between the trimmed V and J ends, which lost 6 bases and 1 base, there was a span of 12 bases. Germline CDR1 reads MGHRA; CDR2 reads YSYEKL. The data were taken from a study of T-cell memory formation after mild COVID-19. Overall study findings and caveats: Among clones peaking at day 37 in the second wave, SARS-CoV-2 specificity remained unconfirmed.

From the 5' RACE reads, TCRdb called clonotypes with MiXCR, one entry per CDR3 protein. The data contain about 270,000 distinct CDR3 sequences, 15% to 20% of them seen just once; the ten biggest clones take up 22%. This chain uses TRBV4-1 with TRBJ1-1, with D possibly matching TRBD1 (5 bases). The sequenced sample consisted of PBMCs or a T cell subset sorted from them (not recorded which). The TCR was taken from a young man who had mild COVID-19 (a few samples of this study predate the infection). Cell type and time point are not known. The CDR3 sequence is CASSSGWANTEAFF. DNA of the CDR3: TGCGCCAGCAGTTCAGGGTGGGCGAACACTGAAGCTTTCTTT.